One sample yielded the 30 T cell receptor beta chains listed below, sequenced in a study of breast tumors, draining lymph nodes, adjacent tissues. Samples came from axillary lymph nodes draining the breast cancer. TCRdb passed the multiplex PCR reads through MiXCR, listing each CDR3 protein once. The data hold some 130,000 distinct CDR3 sequences, with approximately 21% observed a single time. The sample was axillary lymph node tissue. These receptors were collected from a female donor with breast cancer. Some clones in this sample may be carry-over from other donors' samples.

This clonotype occurred many times. The J gene is TRBJ1-4, the V gene TRBV20-1; D call uncertain. V gave up 1 base and J gave up 7 bases, with 10 bases separating them. Germline V gives CDR1 DFQATT, CDR2 SNEGSKA (reference sequence). This CDR3 has 13 amino acids. CDR3 sequence reads: CSARATASEKLFF. The CDR3 bases are TGCAGTGCTAGAGCCACAGCCAGTGAAAAACTGTTTTTT.

The table lists this clonotype with many counts. The chain carries TRBV19 and TRBJ2-5; unclear D gene. The CDR3 totals 12 residues. CDR1 is LNHDA and CDR2 is SQIVND in the germline V gene (reference sequence). Between the trimmed V and J ends, which lost 7 bases and 1 base, there was a span of 7 bases. The CDR3 region has the DNA TGTGCCAGTACTGGCAGCCAAGAGACCCAGTACTTC. This gives the protein CASTGSQETQYF. Filled out from reference TRBV19 and TRBJ2-5, the complete variable domain reads DGGITQSPKYLFRKEGQNVTLSCEQNLNHDAMYWYRQDPGQGLRLIYYSQIVNDFQKGDIAEGYSVSREKKESFPLTVTSAQKNPTAFYLCASTGSQETQYFGPGTRLLVL.

This clonotype occurred many times. This chain uses TRBV6-5 with TRBJ2-5; 12 nucleotides agree with TRBD2. J gave up 2 bases and V 6 bases, and 4 bases lay outside the gene matches. From germline, CDR1 is MNHEY and CDR2 SVGAGI. The CDR3 extends over 15 amino acids. The CDR3 sequence: CASRRTSGAQETQYF. DNA of the CDR3: TGTGCCAGCAGACGGACTAGCGGGGCTCAAGAGACCCAGTACTTC.

The chain uses TRBV28 and TRBJ2-7, with 9 positions matching TRBD2. The CDR3 is made up of 16 amino acids. Germline V gene sequence: CDR1 MDHEN, CDR2 SYDVKM. V lost 2 bases to trimming and J lost 4 bases; unmatched junction nucleotides: 9. CDR3 DNA: TGTGCCAGCAGTTTAAGCGGGGGCGGGAGGGCTTACGAGCAGTACTTC. Translated, it gives CASSLSGGGRAYEQYF.

This clonotype was recorded many times. The chain is built from TRBV6-5 and TRBJ2-5, with a tentative D call TRBD2 (6 bases). Germline V gives CDR1 MNHEY, CDR2 SVGAGI. Between the trimmed V and J ends, which lost 0 bases and 4 bases, there was a span of 12 bases. This CDR3 has 15 residues. CDR3 protein: CASSYSTGDLETQYF. CDR3 nucleotides: TGTGCCAGCAGTTACTCGACGGGGGATTTAGAGACCCAGTACTTC.

Ten or more counts support this clonotype. The chain links TRBV20-1 to TRBJ2-3; 13 bases are shared with TRBD2. CDR3 length: 15 amino acids. The germline V gene encodes CDR1 DFQATT and CDR2 SNEGSKA (reference sequence). V lost 4 bases and J lost 8; bases outside the gene matches: 9. The CDR3: CSAIGLAGDSATQYF. The CDR3 bases are TGCAGTGCTATCGGACTAGCGGGAGATTCGGCTACGCAGTATTTT.

A word on this clonotype: This may come from a read error, since a much larger clone is one base off. The CDR3 DNA reads as TGTGCCAGTAGTCGGGAGGGGTTTGATACCCAGTACTTC. Its protein is CASSREGFDTQYF. The chain has TRBV19 and TRBJ2-5; 8 nucleotides line up with TRBD2. From germline, CDR1 is LNHDA and CDR2 SQIVND (reference sequence). Losses at the gene ends were 5 bases for V and 8 bases for J; bases not matched to a gene: 7. The CDR3 length is 13 residues.

This clonotype was detected many times. The chain carries TRBV7-3 and TRBJ2-3, with TRBD2 matching over 13 bases. With V trimmed by 4 bases and J by 2 bases, 3 bases remained unmatched. Per germline, CDR1 SGHTA and CDR2 FQGTGA. The CDR3 spans 16 residues. CDR3 in DNA: TGTGCCAGCAGCTGGGGGACTAGCGGGACCACAGATACGCAGTATTTT. It is translated as CASSWGTSGTTDTQYF.

This clonotype was picked up many times. The genes are TRBV12-3 or TRBV12-4 and TRBJ2-5, with D unresolved. There are 13 residues in the CDR3. V gave up 0 bases and J gave up 4 bases, with 6 bases separating them. The CDR3 sequence: CASSLAGRETQYF. The DNA for the CDR3 is TGTGCCAGCAGTTTAGCGGGTAGAGAGACCCAGTACTTC.

The sample holds many counts of this clonotype. The chain employs TRBV12-3 or TRBV12-4 and TRBJ2-3; tentative D call: TRBD2 (5 bases). Trimming took 3 bases from V and 0 from J, leaving 7 bases between them. The CDR3 length is 14 residues. CDR3 nucleotides: TGTGCCAGCAGTTTTGGCGGGAGCACAGATACGCAGTATTTT. Protein product: CASSFGGSTDTQYF.

This clonotype was recorded at least ten times. This rearrangement joins TRBV30 to TRBJ2-3; no definite D call. The V end lost 5 bases, the J end lost 3 bases, and 18 bases lay between the germline ends. CDR3 length: 15 residues. The germline gives CDR1 GTSNPN, CDR2 SVGIG (reference sequence). The CDR3 sequence: CAWDRATSATDTQYF. CDR3 DNA: TGTGCCTGGGATCGAGCGACGAGTGCGACAGATACGCAGTATTTT.

This clonotype has at least ten counts. V is TRBV20-1 and J is TRBJ2-3, with 7 bases aligning to TRBD2. The germline gives CDR1 DFQATT, CDR2 SNEGSKA (reference sequence). Trimming cost V 1 base and J 3 bases; bases outside gene matches: 10. CDR3 size: 16 residues. The CDR3 DNA reads TGCAGTGCTAGAGCCGTGGGAGGGCCAGGGACAGATACGCAGTATTTT. It encodes CSARAVGGPGTDTQYF.

The chain is built from TRBV28 and TRBJ2-6; no reliable D call. The germline V and J ends were trimmed by 3 bases and 0 bases, with 9 bases remaining between them. From germline, CDR1 is MDHEN and CDR2 SYDVKM. The CDR3 runs 16 residues. The CDR3, as DNA: TGTGCCAGCAGTTTGTTGGCTCACTCTGGGGCCAACGTCCTGACTTTC. It translates to CASSLLAHSGANVLTF.

This clonotype has a count of ten or more. V is TRBV6-5 and J is TRBJ1-2; TRBD1 matches at 8 bases. After removal of 0 bases from V and 8 bases from J, the junction contained 11 bases not matched to a gene. The CDR3 spans 16 residues. Germline CDR1 and CDR2: MNHEY and SVGAGI. The CDR3 protein is CASSYSKYRGSRGYTF. The CDR3 DNA is TGTGCCAGCAGTTACTCGAAATACAGGGGGTCAAGGGGCTACACCTTC.

The table lists this clonotype with a count of one. A read error may be the cause here, since a much bigger clone is one base away. This sequence joins TRBV19 and TRBJ1-4; D is unresolved. This CDR3 has 14 amino acids. Germline V lookup: CDR1 LNHDA, CDR2 SQIVND (reference sequence). The CDR3 bases are TGTGCCAGTAGTATAGGAGGAAGGAATGAAAAACTGGTTTTT. This codes for CASSIGGRNEKLVF.

This chain joins TRBV18 and TRBJ2-5, with D unresolved. Trimming shortened V by 4 bases and J by 2 bases, and 14 bases separated the two germline ends. Germline CDR1 reads KGHSH; CDR2 reads LQKENI. The CDR3 is 15 residues long. CDR3 bases: TGTGCCAGCTCACGTCATTCGGTACCGCAAGAGACCCAGTACTTC. This codes for CASSRHSVPQETQYF.

Many counts were recorded for this clonotype. The chain recombines TRBV19 with TRBJ2-1, with D perhaps matching TRBD1 (6 bases). Trimming cost V 7 bases and J 0 bases, with 13 bases left between them. CDR3 length: 15 residues. The germline CDR1 and CDR2 sequences are LNHDA and SQIVND (reference sequence). CDR3 DNA: TGTGCCAGTACGCAGGACAGAAGCTCCTACAATGAGCAGTTCTTC. Translating it yields CASTQDRSSYNEQFF.

V is TRBV5-1 and J is TRBJ2-7; 9 nucleotides align to TRBD1. This CDR3 comprises 16 residues. Germline V gene data show CDR1 as SGHRS and CDR2 as YFSETQ. Trimming removed 4 bases from V and 5 bases from J; junction bases left unmatched: 13. The CDR3 nucleotides read TGCGCCAGCAGCCGATTCGCCGGGACAGGGAGCAACGAGCAGTACTTC. Protein sequence: CASSRFAGTGSNEQYF.

This clonotype was seen many times. The rearrangement links TRBV5-1 to TRBJ2-2; 9 bases align to TRBD2. Germline V lookup: CDR1 SGHRS, CDR2 YFSETQ. Trimming cost V 6 bases and J 4 bases; bases outside gene matches: 7. The CDR3 length is 15 residues. The DNA for the CDR3 is TGCGCCAGCACCGCTAGCGGGACGGGCACCGGGGAGCTGTTTTTT. Amino acid sequence: CASTASGTGTGELFF.

About this clonotype: It may be a read error: a sequence one base away is much more abundant. This chain connects TRBV30 to TRBJ2-1; D unresolved. Between the trimmed V and J ends, which lost 0 bases and 4 bases, there was a span of 7 bases. Germline CDR1 GTSNPN, CDR2 SVGIG (reference sequence). The CDR3 length is 13 residues. As DNA, the CDR3 is TGTGCCTGGAGTGTACCTCTTTACAATGAGCAGTTCTTC. As protein: CAWSVPLYNEQFF.

There are many counts of this clonotype. This chain links TRBV9 with TRBJ1-6; D possibly corresponds to TRBD1 (5 bases). The CDR3 consists of 15 residues. Germline values: CDR1 SGDLS, CDR2 YYNGEE. Deletions cut 0 bases from V and 8 bases from J, with 12 bases between. DNA for the CDR3: TGTGCCAGCAGCGTAGCCGGCCAGGGCGATTCACCCCTCCACTTT. Translated: CASSVAGQGDSPLHF.

Many counts were recorded for this clonotype. The chain joins TRBV12-5 to TRBJ2-7; 7 bases match TRBD1. The CDR3 is 14 amino acids. Trimming took 6 bases from V and 0 from J; bases not matched to a gene: 5. Germline V CDR1 and CDR2: LGHNT, FRNRAP. The CDR3: CASGTGQLSYEQYF. In DNA form, the CDR3 reads TGTGCTAGTGGAACGGGACAGCTCTCCTACGAGCAGTACTTC.

Comment on this clonotype: One base away lies a much larger clone, so this may be a sequencing read error. V gene TRBV15 combines with J gene TRBJ2-1; TRBD2 aligns across 8 bases. This CDR3 is built from 14 residues. The V gene's germline CDR1 is LNHNV and CDR2 YYDKDF (reference sequence). The CDR3 coding sequence is TGTGCCGCCAGCAGCGGGAGCTCCTACAATGAGCAGTTCTTC. Amino acid sequence: CAASSGSSYNEQFF.

Of note for this clonotype: Just one base apart from a much larger clone, this may be a read error. The chain employs TRBV20-1 and TRBJ2-6; no firm D call. The CDR3 is 14 amino acids. The germline CDR1 and CDR2 sequences are DFQATT and SNEGSKA (reference sequence). Trimming stripped 5 bases from V and 2 bases from J, with 10 bases between. CDR3 in DNA: TGCAGTGCTGAGAAGGCAACTGGGGCCAACGTCCTGACTTTC. It translates to CSAEKATGANVLTF.

This clonotype was observed many times. The chain combines TRBV20-1 with TRBJ2-7; D unclear. This CDR3 region has 14 residues. The V gene's germline CDR1 is DFQATT and CDR2 SNEGSKA (reference sequence). V was cut by 5 bases and J by 0 bases, with 14 bases left in between. The CDR3 loop is CSALPRVASYEQYF. The CDR3 DNA reads TGCAGTGCTCTCCCGCGAGTAGCCTCCTACGAGCAGTACTTC.

The DNA of the CDR3 is TGTGCCAGCAGCCCAGGGACGGAGGATAGCAATCAGCCCCAGCATTTT. This gives the protein CASSPGTEDSNQPQHF. The genes are TRBV13 and TRBJ1-5, with a tentative D call TRBD1 (5 bases). CDR1 and CDR2 (germline): PRHDT, FYEKMQ (reference sequence). This CDR3 is built from 16 residues. Trimming removed 5 bases from V and 0 bases from J, with 14 bases in between.

This clonotype was counted many times. The rearrangement uses TRBV20-1 and TRBJ2-1; TRBD2 agrees at 12 bases. The CDR3 is 22 amino acids. The V gene's germline CDR1 is DFQATT and CDR2 SNEGSKA (reference sequence). J gave up 2 bases and V 3 bases, and 23 bases lay outside the gene matches. As DNA, the CDR3 is TGCAGTGCTAGTCAGGTTCAGGGTTTAGCTAGCGGGAGGGCCGGTACCTACAATGAGCAGTTCTTC. Amino acid sequence: CSASQVQGLASGRAGTYNEQFF.

This clonotype has a count of ten or more. The chain joins TRBV24-1 to TRBJ2-6; TRBD1 agrees at 7 bases. The CDR3 has 14 amino acids. Trimming removed 9 bases from V and 2 bases from J; junction bases left unmatched: 3. Germline V lookup: CDR1 KGHDR, CDR2 SFDVKD. The CDR3 DNA follows: TGTGCCACCCGCCAGGGGGCTGGGGCCAACGTCCTGACTTTC. Protein: CATRQGAGANVLTF.

This clonotype was counted ten times or more. This chain's CDR3 is CSARLGSGETQYF. Here the CDR3 DNA reads TGCAGTGCTAGATTGGGTAGCGGTGAGACCCAGTACTTC. The chain combines TRBV20-1 with TRBJ2-5; D may be TRBD2 (6 bases). The CDR3 is 13 residues long. The germline V and J ends were trimmed by 2 bases and 5 bases, with 12 bases remaining between them. Germline V gene data show CDR1 as DFQATT and CDR2 as SNEGSKA (reference sequence).

This clonotype was detected a few times. The rearrangement joins TRBV27 to TRBJ2-3, with 12 bases identical to TRBD1. CDR1 and CDR2 from the germline V gene are MNHEY and SMNVEV (reference sequence). V trimming: 2 bases; J trimming: 6 bases; junction bases outside the gene matches: 6. This CDR3 is built from 16 residues. The CDR3, as DNA: TGTGCCAGCAGTTTACTTGGGACAGGGGGCCTGGATACGCAGTATTTT. It codes for CASSLLGTGGLDTQYF.